The present T cell receptor (beta chain) was sequenced within a study of shared clonotypes between healthy human individuals. Overall study findings and caveats: Non-shared clonotypes had lower generation probabilities than those shared by all four donors.

On this clone: Its specificity is not known.

Measured with immunoSEQ multiplex PCR; TCRdb has only the in-frame clones, and not every one. Of about a million clones listed, approximately 68% are singletons. CDR1 and CDR2 from the germline V gene are SGHTA and FQGNSA. V was pared by 1 base and J by 4 bases, with 10 bases between. The CDR3 sequence is 14 residues long. This chain connects TRBV7-2 to TRBJ1-1; D is ambiguous. The sequenced material came from memory CD4+ T cells sorted from blood. Subset here: CD45RA-negative fraction. The origin of this receptor is a man younger than 35 in good health. In nucleotides, the CDR3 is TGTGCCAGCAGCTTAGACAGATCAGGCACTGAAGCTTTCTTT. It yields the protein CASSLDRSGTEAFF.